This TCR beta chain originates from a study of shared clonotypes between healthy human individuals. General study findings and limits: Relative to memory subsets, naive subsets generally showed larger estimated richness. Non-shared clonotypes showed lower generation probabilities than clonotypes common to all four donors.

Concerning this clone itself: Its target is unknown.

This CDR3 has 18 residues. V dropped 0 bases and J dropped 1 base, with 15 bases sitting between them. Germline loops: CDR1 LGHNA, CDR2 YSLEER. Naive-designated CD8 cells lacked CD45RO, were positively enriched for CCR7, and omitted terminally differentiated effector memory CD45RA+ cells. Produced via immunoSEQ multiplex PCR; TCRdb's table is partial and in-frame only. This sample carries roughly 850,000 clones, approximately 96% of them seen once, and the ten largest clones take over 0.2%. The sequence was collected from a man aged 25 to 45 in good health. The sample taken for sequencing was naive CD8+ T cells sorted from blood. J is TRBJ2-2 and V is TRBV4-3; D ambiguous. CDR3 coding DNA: TGCGCCAGCAGCCAAGACGGACCTGTGGTGGGGAACACCGGGGAGCTGTTTTTT. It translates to CASSQDGPVVGNTGELFF.